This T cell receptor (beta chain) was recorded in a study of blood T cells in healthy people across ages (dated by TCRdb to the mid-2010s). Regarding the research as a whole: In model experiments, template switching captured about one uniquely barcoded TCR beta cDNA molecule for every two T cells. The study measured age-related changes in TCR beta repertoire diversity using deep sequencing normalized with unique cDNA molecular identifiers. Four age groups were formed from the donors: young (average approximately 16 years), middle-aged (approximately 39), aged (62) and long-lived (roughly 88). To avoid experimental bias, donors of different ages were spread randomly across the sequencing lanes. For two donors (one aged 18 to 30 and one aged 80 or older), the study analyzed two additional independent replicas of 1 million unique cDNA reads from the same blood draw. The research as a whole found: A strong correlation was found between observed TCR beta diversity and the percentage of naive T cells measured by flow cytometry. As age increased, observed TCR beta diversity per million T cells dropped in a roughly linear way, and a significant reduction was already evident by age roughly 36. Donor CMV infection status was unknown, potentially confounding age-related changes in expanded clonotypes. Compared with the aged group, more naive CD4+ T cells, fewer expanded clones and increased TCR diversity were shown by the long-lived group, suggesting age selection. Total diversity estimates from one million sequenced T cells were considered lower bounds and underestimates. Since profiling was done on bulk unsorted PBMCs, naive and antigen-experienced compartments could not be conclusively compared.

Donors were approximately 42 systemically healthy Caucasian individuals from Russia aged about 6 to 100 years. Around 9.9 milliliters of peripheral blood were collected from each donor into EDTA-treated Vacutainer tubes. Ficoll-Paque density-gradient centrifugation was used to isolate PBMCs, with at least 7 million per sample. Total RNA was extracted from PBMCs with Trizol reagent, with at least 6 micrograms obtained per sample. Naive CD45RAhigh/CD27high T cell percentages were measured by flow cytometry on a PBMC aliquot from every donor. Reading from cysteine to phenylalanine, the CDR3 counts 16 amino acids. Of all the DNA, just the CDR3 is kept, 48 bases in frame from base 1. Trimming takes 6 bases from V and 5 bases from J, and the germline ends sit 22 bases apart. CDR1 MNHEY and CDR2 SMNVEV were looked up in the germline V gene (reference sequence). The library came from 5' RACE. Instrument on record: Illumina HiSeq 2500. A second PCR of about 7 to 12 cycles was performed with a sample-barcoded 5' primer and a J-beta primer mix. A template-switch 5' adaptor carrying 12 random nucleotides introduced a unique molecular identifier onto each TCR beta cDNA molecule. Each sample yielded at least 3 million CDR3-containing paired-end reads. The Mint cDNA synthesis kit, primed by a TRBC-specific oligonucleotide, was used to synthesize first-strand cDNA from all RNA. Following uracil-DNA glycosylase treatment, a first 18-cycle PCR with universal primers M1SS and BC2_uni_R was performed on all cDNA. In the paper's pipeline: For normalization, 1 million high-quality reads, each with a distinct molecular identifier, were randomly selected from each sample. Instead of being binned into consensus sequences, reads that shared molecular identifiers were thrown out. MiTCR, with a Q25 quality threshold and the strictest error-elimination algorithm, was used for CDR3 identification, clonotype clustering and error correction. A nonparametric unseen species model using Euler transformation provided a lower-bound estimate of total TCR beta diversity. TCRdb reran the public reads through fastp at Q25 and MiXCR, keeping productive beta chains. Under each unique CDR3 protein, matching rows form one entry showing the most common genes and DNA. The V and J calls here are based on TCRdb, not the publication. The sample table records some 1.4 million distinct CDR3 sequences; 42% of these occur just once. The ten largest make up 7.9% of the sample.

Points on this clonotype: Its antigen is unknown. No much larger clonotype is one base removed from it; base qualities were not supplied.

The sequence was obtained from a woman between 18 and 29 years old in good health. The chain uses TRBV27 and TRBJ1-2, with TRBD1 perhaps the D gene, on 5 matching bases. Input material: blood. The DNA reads TGTGCCAGCAGACCCACCTACGGGGGTTGGGGATATGGCTACACCTTC. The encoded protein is CASRPTYGGWGYGYTF.